Reported below is one T cell receptor (beta chain). The data originate from a study of blood T cells in healthy people across ages. Per germline, CDR1 SQVTM and CDR2 ANQGSEA. CDR3 length: 12 amino acids. The V and J ends lost 6 bases and 7 bases respectively, with 15 bases between them. The use of a sample-barcoded 5' primer and a J-beta primer mix characterized a second PCR of about 7 to 12 cycles. TCRdb fed the 5' RACE reads into MiXCR, producing one record per CDR3 protein. The table lists over a million distinct CDR3 sequences, roughly 60% of them singletons. V and J are TRBV29-1 and TRBJ1-2; D is perhaps TRBD1 (5 bases). The TCR was taken from a man aged 18 to 29 in good health. The sequenced sample consisted of blood. Here the CDR3 reads CSVRRGAIGYTF. Here the CDR3 DNA reads TGCAGCGTCCGGCGGGGCGCGATTGGCTACACCTTC.